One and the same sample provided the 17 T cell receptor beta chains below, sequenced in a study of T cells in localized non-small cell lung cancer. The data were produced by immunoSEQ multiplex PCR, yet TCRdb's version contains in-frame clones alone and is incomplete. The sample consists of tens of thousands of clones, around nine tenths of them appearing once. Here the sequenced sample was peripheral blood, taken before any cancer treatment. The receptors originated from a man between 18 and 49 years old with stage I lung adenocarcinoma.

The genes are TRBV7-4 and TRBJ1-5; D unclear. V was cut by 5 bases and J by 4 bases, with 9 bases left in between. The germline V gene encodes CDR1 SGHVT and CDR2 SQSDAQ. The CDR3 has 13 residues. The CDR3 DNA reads TGTGCCAGCAGCCCGGACGGGAATCAGCCCCAGCATTTT. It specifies CASSPDGNQPQHF.

The CDR3 here is CASSVGAGEKLFF. The CDR3 region has the DNA TGTGCCAGCAGCGTAGGGGCGGGTGAAAAACTGTTTTTT. This chain joins TRBV9 and TRBJ1-4; D ambiguous. From germline, CDR1 is SGDLS and CDR2 YYNGEE. The V and J ends lost 0 bases and 7 bases respectively, with 7 bases between them. This CDR3 spans 13 amino acids. The full variable domain, in which reference TRBV9 and TRBJ1-4 provide the parts outside the CDR3, is DSGVTQTPKHLITATGQRVTLRCSPRSGDLSVYWYQQSLDQGLQFLIQYYNGEERAKGNILERFSAQQFPDLHSELNLSSLELGDSALYFCASSVGAGEKLFFGSGTQLSVL.

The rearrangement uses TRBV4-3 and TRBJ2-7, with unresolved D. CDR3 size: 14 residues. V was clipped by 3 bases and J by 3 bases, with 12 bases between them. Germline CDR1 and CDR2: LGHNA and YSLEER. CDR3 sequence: CASSHRWSGYEQYF. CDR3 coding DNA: TGCGCCAGCAGCCATCGTTGGAGTGGCTACGAGCAGTACTTC.

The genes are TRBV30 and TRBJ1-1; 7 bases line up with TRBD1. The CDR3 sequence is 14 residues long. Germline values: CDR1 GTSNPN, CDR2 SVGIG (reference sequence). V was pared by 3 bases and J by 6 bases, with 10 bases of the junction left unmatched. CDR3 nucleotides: TGTGCCTGGAGCCACTTGACAGGGCGGGCTGAAGCTTTCTTT. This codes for CAWSHLTGRAEAFF.

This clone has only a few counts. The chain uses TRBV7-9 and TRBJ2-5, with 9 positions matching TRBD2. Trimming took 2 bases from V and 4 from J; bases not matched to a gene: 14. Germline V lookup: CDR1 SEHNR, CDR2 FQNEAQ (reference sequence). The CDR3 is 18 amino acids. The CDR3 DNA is TGTGCCAGCAGCTTACGGCGGGGGGGCCAAAGGATTCTAGAGACCCAGTACTTC. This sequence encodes CASSLRRGGQRILETQYF.

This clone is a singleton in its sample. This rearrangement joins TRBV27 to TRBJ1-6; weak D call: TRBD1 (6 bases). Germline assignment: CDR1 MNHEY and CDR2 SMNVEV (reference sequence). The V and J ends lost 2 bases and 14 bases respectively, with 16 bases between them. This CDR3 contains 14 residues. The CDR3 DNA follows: TGTGCCAGCAGTTTAAGAGGGGGACTTCAGACCCTCCACTTT. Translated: CASSLRGGLQTLHF.

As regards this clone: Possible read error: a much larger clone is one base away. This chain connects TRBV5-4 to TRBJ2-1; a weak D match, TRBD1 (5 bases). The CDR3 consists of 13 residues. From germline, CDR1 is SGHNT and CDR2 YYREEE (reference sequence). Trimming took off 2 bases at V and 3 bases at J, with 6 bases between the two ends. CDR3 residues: CASSFDSYNEQFF. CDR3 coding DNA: TGTGCCAGCAGCTTCGACAGCTACAATGAGCAGTTCTTC.

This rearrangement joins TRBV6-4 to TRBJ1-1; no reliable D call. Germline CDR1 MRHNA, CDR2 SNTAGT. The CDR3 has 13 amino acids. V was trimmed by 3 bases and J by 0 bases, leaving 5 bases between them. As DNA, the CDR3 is TGTGCCAGCAGTGAAGACTTGAACACTGAAGCTTTCTTT. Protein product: CASSEDLNTEAFF.

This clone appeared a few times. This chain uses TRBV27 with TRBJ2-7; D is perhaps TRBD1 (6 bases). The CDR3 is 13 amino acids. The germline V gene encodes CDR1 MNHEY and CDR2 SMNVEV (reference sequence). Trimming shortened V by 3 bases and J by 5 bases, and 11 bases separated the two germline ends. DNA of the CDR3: TGTGCCAGCAGTTTCAGGGGCGGTCACGAGCAGTACTTC. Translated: CASSFRGGHEQYF.

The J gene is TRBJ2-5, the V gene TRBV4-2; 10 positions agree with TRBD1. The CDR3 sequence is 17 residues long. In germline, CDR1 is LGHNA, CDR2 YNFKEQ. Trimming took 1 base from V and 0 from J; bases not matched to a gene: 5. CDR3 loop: CASSQGDRGRYQETQYF. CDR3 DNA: TGTGCCAGCAGCCAAGGGGACAGGGGACGGTACCAAGAGACCCAGTACTTC.

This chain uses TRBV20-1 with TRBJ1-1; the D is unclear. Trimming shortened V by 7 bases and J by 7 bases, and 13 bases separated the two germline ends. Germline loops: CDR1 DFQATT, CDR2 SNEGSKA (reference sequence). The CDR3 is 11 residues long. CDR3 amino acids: CSDDWGDEAFF. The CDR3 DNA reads TGCAGTGATGATTGGGGTGATGAAGCTTTCTTT.

The CDR3 sequence is CASSVVGTGGVSGYTF. In DNA form, the CDR3 reads TGTGCCAGCAGCGTAGTTGGGACAGGGGGCGTGAGTGGCTACACCTTC. V and J are TRBV9 and TRBJ1-2; 12 nucleotides match TRBD1. V lost 0 bases to trimming and J lost 7 bases; unmatched junction nucleotides: 7. The CDR3 is 16 residues long. Germline V gene lookup returns CDR1 SGDLS and CDR2 YYNGEE.

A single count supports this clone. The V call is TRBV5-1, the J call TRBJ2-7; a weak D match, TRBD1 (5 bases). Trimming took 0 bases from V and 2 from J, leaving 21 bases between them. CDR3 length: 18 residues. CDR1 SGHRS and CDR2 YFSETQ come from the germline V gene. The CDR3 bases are TGCGCCAGCAGCTTGGTGGTCAGGGAACGGGTCAAAACCTACGAGCAGTACTTC. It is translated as CASSLVVRERVKTYEQYF.

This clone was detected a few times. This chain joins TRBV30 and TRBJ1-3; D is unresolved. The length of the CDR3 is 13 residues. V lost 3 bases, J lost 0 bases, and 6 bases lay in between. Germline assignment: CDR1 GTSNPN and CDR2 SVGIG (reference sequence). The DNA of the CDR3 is TGTGCCTGGAGGGTGAGCTCTGGAAACACCATATATTTT. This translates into CAWRVSSGNTIYF.

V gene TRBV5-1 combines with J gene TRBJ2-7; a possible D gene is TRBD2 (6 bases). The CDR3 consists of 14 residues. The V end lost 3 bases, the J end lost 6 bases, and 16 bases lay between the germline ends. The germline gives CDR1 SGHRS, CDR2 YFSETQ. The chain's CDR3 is CASSSGAGRSEQYF. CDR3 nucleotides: TGCGCCAGCAGCTCCGGGGCAGGGAGGAGCGAGCAGTACTTC.

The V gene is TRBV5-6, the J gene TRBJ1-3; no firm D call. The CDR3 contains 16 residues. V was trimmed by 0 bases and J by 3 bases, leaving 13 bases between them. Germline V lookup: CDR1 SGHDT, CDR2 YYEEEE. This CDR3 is CASSLVYAADGNTIYF. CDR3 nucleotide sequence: TGTGCCAGCAGCTTGGTCTACGCCGCGGATGGAAACACCATATATTTT.

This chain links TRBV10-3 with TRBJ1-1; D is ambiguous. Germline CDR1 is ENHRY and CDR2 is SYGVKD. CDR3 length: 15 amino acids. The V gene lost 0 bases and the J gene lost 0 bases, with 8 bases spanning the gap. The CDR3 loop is CAISESKVLNTEAFF. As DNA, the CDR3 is TGTGCCATCAGTGAGTCGAAGGTCTTGAACACTGAAGCTTTCTTT.